These 28 T cell receptor beta chains came from one sample sequenced in a study of response to subunit inactivated influenza vaccine. MiXCR was run by TCRdb on the RT-PCR reads, yielding one entry per CDR3 protein. The repertoire consists of approximately 530,000 distinct CDR3 sequences, with over 10% occurring once and the leading ten covering around 12%. Material: PBMCs from blood, obtained around seven weeks after vaccination. These receptors all come from a man aged 50-60 years who received an inactivated influenza vaccine.

V usage is TRBV5-6 and J usage is TRBJ2-5, with 12 bases lining up with TRBD2. This CDR3 region has 15 residues. V shed 4 bases and J 5 bases; nucleotides not matched to a gene: 6. Germline V gives CDR1 SGHDT, CDR2 YYEEEE. The CDR3 nucleotides read TGTGCCAGCAGCGGAACCGGGACTAGCGGGGAGACCCAGTACTTC. Translated: CASSGTGTSGETQYF. Based on the CDR3 plus reference TRBV5-6 and TRBJ2-5, the full variable domain is DAGVTQSPTHLIKTRGQQVTLRCSPKSGHDTVSWYQQALGQGPQFIFQYYEEEERQRGNFPDRFSGHQFPNYSSELNVNALLLGDSALYLCASSGTGTSGETQYFGPGTRLLVL.

The V gene is TRBV4-1, the J gene TRBJ2-1, with 12 bases matching TRBD2. The CDR3 has 15 amino acids. Germline V lookup: CDR1 MGHRA, CDR2 YSYEKL. The trim removed 3 bases at V and 7 bases at J, leaving 4 bases unmatched. The DNA for the CDR3 is TGCGCCAGCAGCCACAGACTAGCGGGAGCGAATGAGCAGTTCTTC. Encoded protein: CASSHRLAGANEQFF.

This clonotype was detected many times. V usage is TRBV5-1 and J usage is TRBJ2-7; D is possibly TRBD1 (6 bases). V lost 5 bases, J lost 5 bases, and 23 bases lay in between. The CDR3 covers 16 residues. Germline values: CDR1 SGHRS, CDR2 YFSETQ. The CDR3 DNA sequence: TGCGCCAGCAGAACTGCTCCGGGACACCGAGTAGACGAGCAGTACTTC. The encoded protein is CASRTAPGHRVDEQYF.

The chain joins TRBV15 to TRBJ2-3; D not resolved. This CDR3 has 13 residues. Germline V gene data show CDR1 as LNHNV and CDR2 as YYDKDF (reference sequence). The ends were cut back, 3 bases at V and 2 bases at J, with 6 bases in the middle. CDR3 DNA: TGTGCCACCAGCAGCTTTGTCACAGATACGCAGTATTTT. This encodes CATSSFVTDTQYF.

The chain has TRBV7-8 and TRBJ2-7; maybe TRBD2 (6 bases). The CDR3 runs 15 residues. CDR1 and CDR2 (germline): SGHVS, FQNEAQ. V shed 1 base and J shed 1 base, with 11 bases lying between them. Here the CDR3 DNA reads TGTGCCAGCAGCTTAGTAGGCGGGAAGTCCTACGAGCAGTACTTC. It encodes CASSLVGGKSYEQYF. The entire variable domain, with the rest obtained from reference TRBV7-8 and TRBJ2-7, is as follows: GAGVSQSPRYKVAKRGQDVALRCDPISGHVSLFWYQQALGQGPEFLTYFQNEAQLDKSGLPSDRFFAERPEGSVSTLKIQRTQQEDSAVYLCASSLVGGKSYEQYFGPGTRLTVT.

The chain couples TRBV12-3 or TRBV12-4 to TRBJ2-5; possibly TRBD2 for D (5 bases). Between the trimmed V and J ends, which lost 3 bases and 5 bases, there was a span of 16 bases. The CDR3 runs to 15 residues. The CDR3 bases are TGTGCCAGCAGTTTGGGTCTAGCAGTGGTGGAGACCCAGTACTTC. It encodes CASSLGLAVVETQYF.

This clonotype was counted between two and nine times. This chain links TRBV20-1 with TRBJ2-1; tentative D call: TRBD1 (6 bases). The germline gives CDR1 DFQATT, CDR2 SNEGSKA (reference sequence). V lost 7 bases and J 6 bases, leaving 16 bases between the germline ends. The CDR3 consists of 13 residues. The CDR3 reads CSVQGRGGNEQFF. The CDR3 nucleotides read TGCAGTGTCCAGGGGAGAGGGGGCAATGAGCAGTTCTTC.

This chain links TRBV20-1 with TRBJ2-2; a weak D match, TRBD2 (5 bases). Trimming shortened V by 6 bases and J by 6 bases, and 17 bases separated the two germline ends. The CDR3 is 14 amino acids. The V gene's germline CDR1 is DFQATT and CDR2 SNEGSKA (reference sequence). In nucleotides, the CDR3 is TGCAGTGCCCTACCTGAGGGTTCGGCCGGGGAGCTGTTTTTT. Amino acid sequence: CSALPEGSAGELFF.

V and J are TRBV20-1 and TRBJ2-5, with 10 bases matching TRBD2. Germline V gene data show CDR1 as DFQATT and CDR2 as SNEGSKA (reference sequence). The CDR3 extends over 15 amino acids. The V segment lost 2 bases and the J segment 5 bases; nucleotides outside the gene matches: 8. The CDR3 bases are TGCAGTGCTAGAAACCTAGCGGGAGTGGGGGAGACCCAGTACTTC. Translation: CSARNLAGVGETQYF.

The chain recombines TRBV6-1 with TRBJ2-1, with a tentative D call TRBD2 (6 bases). This CDR3 has 13 amino acids. Germline V gives CDR1 MNHNS, CDR2 SASEGT. The V gene lost 6 bases and the J gene lost 6 bases, with 12 bases spanning the gap. This CDR3 reads CASSHGTLNEQFF. The CDR3 nucleotides are TGTGCCAGCAGCCACGGGACTCTCAATGAGCAGTTCTTC.

There are many counts of this clonotype. The rearrangement links TRBV10-3 to TRBJ2-3, with D hard to call. The CDR3 contains 14 residues. The germline V gene has CDR1 ENHRY and CDR2 SYGVKD. V lost 2 bases and J 3 bases, leaving 9 bases between the germline ends. In DNA, the CDR3 is TGTGCCATCAGTGAGCTCTCGCAGACAGATACGCAGTATTTT. It codes for CAISELSQTDTQYF.

The chain has TRBV4-2 and TRBJ2-5; D is uncertain. Trimming removed 1 base from V and 1 base from J, with 10 bases in between. The CDR3 has 15 residues. The germline V gene encodes CDR1 LGHNA and CDR2 YNFKEQ. CDR3 DNA: TGTGCCAGCAGCCAAGGCTTCAGCGTCCAAGAGACCCAGTACTTC. Amino acids: CASSQGFSVQETQYF.

J is TRBJ2-5 and V is TRBV4-3, with D uncertain. The CDR3 has 13 amino acids. The V gene lost 3 bases and the J gene lost 5 bases, with 10 bases spanning the gap. Germline CDR1 is LGHNA and CDR2 is YSLEER. CDR3 protein: CASSQSLEETQYF. The CDR3 bases are TGCGCCAGCAGCCAGTCCCTCGAGGAGACCCAGTACTTC.

A note on this clonotype: This may come from a read error, since a much larger clone is one base off. V usage is TRBV14 and J usage is TRBJ2-1; D not resolved. CDR1 is SGHDN and CDR2 is FVKESK in the germline V gene. Trimming removed 4 bases at V and 2 bases at J, with 9 bases between. This CDR3 comprises 14 residues. CDR3 amino acids: CASSPVRTYNEQFF. DNA of the CDR3: TGTGCCAGCAGCCCGGTACGGACCTACAATGAGCAGTTCTTC.

The table lists this clonotype with many counts. The chain joins TRBV5-1 to TRBJ2-3, with no clear D. V lost 2 bases and J lost 6, with 7 bases in between. The CDR3 covers 12 residues. Germline values: CDR1 SGHRS, CDR2 YFSETQ. The CDR3 region has the DNA TGCGCCAGCAGCTTCGTTTCTGATACGCAGTATTTT. This sequence encodes CASSFVSDTQYF.

This clonotype was observed a few times. This chain links TRBV9 with TRBJ2-6, with D tentatively TRBD1 (6 bases). Per the germline V gene, CDR1 is SGDLS and CDR2 is YYNGEE. Trimming shortened V by 2 bases and J by 4 bases, and 22 bases separated the two germline ends. The length of the CDR3 is 19 residues. DNA of the CDR3: TGTGCCAGCAGCGTTACCCAAAACAGGGAAGGTAAAGGGGCCAACGTCCTGACTTTC. Protein: CASSVTQNREGKGANVLTF.

This clonotype has more than one count but fewer than ten. J is TRBJ1-2 and V is TRBV5-4, with D perhaps matching TRBD1 (6 bases). CDR1 is SGHNT and CDR2 is YYREEE in the germline V gene (reference sequence). Trimming took off 1 base at V and 2 bases at J, with 9 bases between the two ends. The CDR3 totals 14 residues. The CDR3 region is CASSLQGPNYGYTF. The CDR3 DNA is TGTGCCAGCAGCTTGCAGGGGCCGAACTATGGCTACACCTTC.

As to this clonotype: Its ends do not fully match the called genes, so a read error is possible. The chain recombines TRBV11-2 with TRBJ1-2; no clear D. Germline V gene lookup returns CDR1 SGHAT and CDR2 FQNNGV. This CDR3 region has 11 residues. This CDR3 reads CVSSYLYGYTF. The CDR3 bases are TGTGTCAGCAGCTATCTCTATGGCTACACCTTC.

CDR3 nucleotides: TGCGCCAGCAGCTTTACGGGACCGCCAGATACGCAGTATTTT. Translated, it gives CASSFTGPPDTQYF. The J gene is TRBJ2-3, the V gene TRBV5-1, with D possibly being TRBD1 or TRBD2 (5 bases each). This CDR3 has 14 amino acids. The germline V gene encodes CDR1 SGHRS and CDR2 YFSETQ. The ends were cut back, 2 bases at V and 4 bases at J, with 11 bases in the middle. The full variable domain, completed using reference TRBV5-1 and TRBJ2-3, is KAGVTQTPRYLIKTRGQQVTLSCSPISGHRSVSWYQQTPGQGLQFLFEYFSETQRNKGNFPGRFSGRQFSNSRSEMNVSTLELGDSALYLCASSFTGPPDTQYFGPGTRLTVL.

The genes are TRBV15 and TRBJ2-7; 7 bases line up with TRBD2. Unmatched junction bases numbered 7, after V lost 0 bases and J lost 2 bases. Germline CDR1 LNHNV, CDR2 YYDKDF (reference sequence). CDR3 length: 16 amino acids. The DNA of the CDR3 is TGTGCCACCAGCAGAGATCCCCAGCGGGGAACCTACGAGCAGTACTTC. It translates to CATSRDPQRGTYEQYF.

The sample holds a few counts of this clonotype. This chain joins TRBV14 and TRBJ2-7; D remains unclear. V lost 5 bases and J 2 bases, leaving 10 bases between the germline ends. This CDR3 region has 13 residues. Germline CDR1 and CDR2: SGHDN and FVKESK. The CDR3, as DNA: TGTGCCAGCAGCATAAATGGCCCCTACGAGCAGTACTTC. Translated: CASSINGPYEQYF. Using reference TRBV14 and TRBJ2-7 for the parts outside the CDR3, the full variable domain is EAGVTQFPSHSVIEKGQTVTLRCDPISGHDNLYWYRRVMGKEIKFLLHFVKESKQDESGMPNNRFLAERTGGTYSTLKVQPAELEDSGVYFCASSINGPYEQYFGPGTRLTVT.

This clonotype was counted a few times. The J gene is TRBJ2-1, the V gene TRBV27; 9 positions agree with TRBD1. V shed 3 bases, J shed 4 bases, and the junction held 4 bases outside the gene matches. The CDR3 has 15 residues. Germline V gives CDR1 MNHEY, CDR2 SMNVEV (reference sequence). CDR3 bases: TGTGCCAGCAGTTTGAGGGACAGGGCATACAATGAGCAGTTCTTC. This translates into CASSLRDRAYNEQFF.

The chain combines TRBV3-1 with TRBJ2-3; 14 bases line up with TRBD2. Germline trimming cut 11 bases from V and 1 base from J; bases unmatched to any gene: 14. Looked up from germline, CDR1 is LGHDT and CDR2 is YNNKEL (reference sequence). The CDR3 spans 18 residues. CDR3 coding DNA: TGTGCCCTCAGCAAGCGACTAGCGGGGGGGCCGGGCACAGATACGCAGTATTTT. Translation gives CALSKRLAGGPGTDTQYF.

A few counts support this clonotype. This chain joins TRBV5-1 and TRBJ2-4, with 10 bases that match TRBD1. This CDR3 contains 14 residues. Germline values: CDR1 SGHRS, CDR2 YFSETQ. With V trimmed by 4 bases and J by 5 bases, 3 bases remained unmatched. The CDR3 sequence: CASSPGQGQNIQYF. The DNA of the CDR3 is TGCGCCAGCAGCCCGGGACAGGGGCAAAACATTCAGTACTTC.

The rearrangement links TRBV5-1 to TRBJ2-7; D tentatively fits TRBD1 or TRBD2 (5 bases each). V was cut by 4 bases and J by 0 bases, with 17 bases left in between. CDR1 and CDR2 (germline): SGHRS, YFSETQ. CDR3 size: 16 residues. The CDR3 DNA reads TGCGCCAGCAGCCCTGGTCGGGGCGTTAGCTCCTACGAGCAGTACTTC. It yields the protein CASSPGRGVSSYEQYF.

This clonotype was seen a few times. The chain joins TRBV5-1 to TRBJ2-7, with D possibly being TRBD1 (5 bases). Trimming cost V 3 bases and J 2 bases, with 18 bases left between them. Germline V gene data show CDR1 as SGHRS and CDR2 as YFSETQ. The CDR3 is 16 amino acids. The CDR3 loop reads CASSSSDLTATYEQYF. The CDR3 DNA reads as TGCGCCAGCAGCTCCTCCGACTTGACAGCTACCTACGAGCAGTACTTC.

This clonotype came up many times. The chain uses TRBV5-1 and TRBJ2-7; possible D gene TRBD2, 6 bases. The CDR3 has 14 residues. V lost 3 bases, J lost 6 bases, and 16 bases lay in between. Germline V gene data show CDR1 as SGHRS and CDR2 as YFSETQ. CDR3 nucleotides: TGCGCCAGCAGCTGGGGGGATCAACTCCCCGAGCAGTACTTC. It is translated as CASSWGDQLPEQYF.

V and J are TRBV7-2 and TRBJ2-1, with D possibly matching TRBD2 (6 bases). The CDR3 has 16 amino acids. Germline V gene data show CDR1 as SGHTA and CDR2 as FQGNSA. V was clipped by 4 bases and J by 4 bases, with 17 bases between them. CDR3 sequence reads: CASSSFAGISYNEQFF. DNA of the CDR3: TGTGCCAGCAGCTCTTTCGCGGGGATATCTTACAATGAGCAGTTCTTC.